What follows are 20 T cell receptor beta chains derived from one specimen sequenced in a study of OX40 agonist ivuxolimab in advanced cancers. The method was immunoSEQ multiplex PCR; TCRdb's version includes in-frame clones alone and lacks a portion of them. There are 68,000 or so clones in the sample; 75% to 90% occur only once, and roughly 8% lies in the top ten. Sample: CD4+ or CD8+ T cells sorted from blood, taken in a trial of the OX40 agonist ivuxolimab. These receptors were obtained from an adult with an advanced solid tumor such as melanoma, head and neck, liver or kidney cancer.

The chain recombines TRBV19 with TRBJ2-2, with TRBD1 matching 8 bases. The junction had 5 bases not matched to a gene; V was cut back by 7 bases and J by 4 bases. The germline CDR1 and CDR2 sequences are LNHDA and SQIVND (reference sequence). CDR3 size: 14 residues. The CDR3 region is CASTQQGGTGELFF. CDR3 DNA sequence: TGTGCCAGTACCCAACAGGGGGGCACCGGGGAGCTGTTTTTT.

The CDR3 protein is CASSFQTGGNTEAFF. The CDR3, as DNA: TGCGCCAGCAGCTTTCAGACAGGGGGTAACACTGAAGCTTTCTTT. The V and J genes are TRBV5-1 and TRBJ1-1; TRBD1 aligns across 9 bases. V lost 2 bases and J lost 2; bases outside the gene matches: 4. CDR1 is SGHRS, CDR2 YFSETQ, per germline. The CDR3 sequence is 15 residues long.

The V call is TRBV27, the J call TRBJ2-7, with 10 positions matching TRBD1. V shed 2 bases and J 2 bases; nucleotides not matched to a gene: 6. CDR1 MNHEY and CDR2 SMNVEV come from the germline V gene (reference sequence). The CDR3 runs to 16 residues. The CDR3 sequence: CASSLGTGVRAYEQYF. CDR3 bases: TGTGCCAGCAGTTTAGGGACAGGGGTGCGAGCCTACGAGCAGTACTTC.

The rearrangement uses TRBV7-2 and TRBJ2-7; D remains unclear. This CDR3 spans 14 amino acids. Germline values: CDR1 SGHTA, CDR2 FQGNSA. The V gene lost 1 base and the J gene lost 0 bases, with 7 bases spanning the gap. The CDR3 DNA reads TGTGCCAGCAGCTTAGTCAGGAGCTCCTACGAGCAGTACTTC. It yields the protein CASSLVRSSYEQYF.

This clone came up once. The gene calls are TRBV28 and TRBJ1-2; 10 nucleotides align to TRBD1. V trimming: 6 bases; J trimming: 3 bases; junction bases outside the gene matches: 1. This CDR3 has 13 amino acids. Per germline, CDR1 MDHEN and CDR2 SYDVKM. CDR3 residues: CASRGTGDYGYTF. CDR3 sequence (DNA): TGTGCCAGCAGGGGGACAGGGGACTATGGCTACACCTTC.

V and J are TRBV5-1 and TRBJ2-3; 9 positions agree with TRBD1. The germline V gene has CDR1 SGHRS and CDR2 YFSETQ. CDR3 size: 14 residues. The ends lost 4 bases at V and 3 bases at J; junction bases unmatched: 3. CDR3 nucleotide sequence: TGCGCCAGCAGCCGGGACAGGGCTACAGATACGCAGTATTTT. Protein sequence: CASSRDRATDTQYF.

The chain carries TRBV27 and TRBJ2-2, with D possibly being TRBD2 (7 bases). Between the trimmed V and J ends, which lost 3 bases and 3 bases, there was a span of 8 bases. The CDR3 totals 14 residues. Germline-derived CDR1 and CDR2 are MNHEY and SMNVEV (reference sequence). The CDR3 protein is CASSLGGHTGELFF. DNA for the CDR3: TGTGCCAGCAGTTTGGGGGGGCACACCGGGGAGCTGTTTTTT.

The chain combines TRBV28 with TRBJ2-2, with 15 bases lining up with TRBD2. This CDR3 is built from 17 residues. V gave up 1 base and J gave up 6 bases; unmatched junction bases: 3. Looked up from germline, CDR1 is MDHEN and CDR2 is SYDVKM. The CDR3 DNA is TGTGCCAGCAGTTTATTAGGACTAGCGGGGGGGCCCGGGGAGCTGTTTTTT. It encodes CASSLLGLAGGPGELFF.

This chain joins TRBV2 and TRBJ1-4; D not resolved. CDR3 length equals 14 residues. Trimming left V 4 bases short and J 4 bases short, with 10 bases between. In germline, CDR1 is SNHLY, CDR2 FYNNEI. The DNA for the CDR3 is TGTGCCAGCAGTGCAACAGAGAGTAATGAAAAACTGTTTTTT. Translated, it gives CASSATESNEKLFF.

This chain connects TRBV12-5 to TRBJ1-3; 8 nucleotides align to TRBD1. V was clipped by 7 bases and J by 4 bases; unmatched bases: 6. CDR1 and CDR2 (germline): LGHNT, FRNRAP. This CDR3 comprises 14 residues. The CDR3 DNA reads TGTGCTAGTGTCCGGACAGGGCCCGGAAACACCATATATTTT. Translation: CASVRTGPGNTIYF.

The chain combines TRBV28 with TRBJ1-2; 8 nucleotides agree with TRBD1. The CDR3 extends over 14 amino acids. Trimming at V came to 6 bases and at J to 2 bases, leaving 5 bases not matched to a gene. Germline-derived CDR1 and CDR2 are MDHEN and SYDVKM. CDR3 nucleotide sequence: TGTGCCAGCAGGCGGACAGGGACAAACTATGGCTACACCTTC. Translated, it gives CASRRTGTNYGYTF.

In this sample, this clone turned up once. The CDR3 nucleotides read TGTGCCAGCAGTGAAGGACATCTGAACACTGAAGCTTTCTTT. It specifies CASSEGHLNTEAFF. This rearrangement joins TRBV6-1 to TRBJ1-1; D is undetermined. CDR1 and CDR2 from the germline V gene are MNHNS and SASEGT. The CDR3 has 14 amino acids. Trimming removed 1 base from V and 0 bases from J, with 6 bases in between.

The V gene is TRBV7-2, the J gene TRBJ1-2; D remains unclear. Germline CDR1 reads SGHTA; CDR2 reads FQGNSA. V lost 5 bases to trimming and J lost 6 bases, with 13 bases between them. This CDR3 region has 13 residues. This CDR3 is CASSPLGFDGYTF. CDR3 coding DNA: TGTGCCAGCAGCCCCCTGGGGTTTGATGGCTACACCTTC. Variable domain in full (rest from reference TRBV7-2 and TRBJ1-2): GAGVSQSPSNKVTEKGKDVELRCDPISGHTALYWYRQSLGQGLEFLIYFQGNSAPDKSGLPSDRFSAERTGGSVSTLTIQRTQQEDSAVYLCASSPLGFDGYTFGSGTRLTVV.

J is TRBJ1-1 and V is TRBV7-2; possible D gene TRBD1, 5 bases. This CDR3 is built from 14 residues. V lost 5 bases, J lost 1 base, and 11 bases lay in between. Per the germline V gene, CDR1 is SGHTA and CDR2 is FQGNSA. The CDR3 protein is CASSLLGGNTEAFF. CDR3 sequence (DNA): TGTGCCAGCAGCCTCCTTGGGGGGAACACTGAAGCTTTCTTT.

This rearrangement joins TRBV5-1 to TRBJ1-2; 8 bases align to TRBD1. The CDR3 sequence is 16 residues long. The junction had 7 bases not matched to a gene; V was cut back by 3 bases and J by 0 bases. Per germline, CDR1 SGHRS and CDR2 YFSETQ. Here the CDR3 DNA reads TGCGCCAGCAGCTCGAGGGGACAGGCGGCTAACTATGGCTACACCTTC. Its translation is CASSSRGQAANYGYTF.

The chain employs TRBV9 and TRBJ2-5; 8 positions agree with TRBD2. The V segment lost 5 bases and the J segment 0 bases; nucleotides outside the gene matches: 3. The CDR3 contains 14 residues. Germline-derived CDR1 and CDR2 are SGDLS and YYNGEE. The CDR3 DNA reads TGTGCCAGCAGTAGCGGGGCGAACCAAGAGACCCAGTACTTC. This sequence encodes CASSSGANQETQYF. Combining the CDR3 with reference TRBV9 and TRBJ2-5 gives the whole variable domain DSGVTQTPKHLITATGQRVTLRCSPRSGDLSVYWYQQSLDQGLQFLIQYYNGEERAKGNILERFSAQQFPDLHSELNLSSLELGDSALYFCASSSGANQETQYFGPGTRLLVL.

The chain links TRBV4-2 to TRBJ2-1; tentatively, D is TRBD1 (5 bases). The CDR3 runs to 17 residues. Germline assignment: CDR1 LGHNA and CDR2 YNFKEQ. V was shortened by 2 bases and J by 0 bases, with 14 bases between the two germline ends. The CDR3 reads CASSQLRQFSSYNEQFF. CDR3 bases: TGTGCCAGCAGCCAACTCAGACAGTTCAGCTCCTACAATGAGCAGTTCTTC.

The rearrangement uses TRBV5-1 and TRBJ2-5; D is possibly TRBD2 (5 bases). Looked up from germline, CDR1 is SGHRS and CDR2 is YFSETQ. V dropped 0 bases and J dropped 9 bases, with 15 bases sitting between them. This CDR3 has 14 residues. CDR3 sequence: CASSLAEGYGPQYF. The CDR3 DNA follows: TGCGCCAGCAGCTTGGCCGAGGGCTATGGGCCCCAGTACTTC. The full variable domain, completed using reference TRBV5-1 and TRBJ2-5, is KAGVTQTPRYLIKTRGQQVTLSCSPISGHRSVSWYQQTPGQGLQFLFEYFSETQRNKGNFPGRFSGRQFSNSRSEMNVSTLELGDSALYLCASSLAEGYGPQYFGPGTRLLVL.

V usage is TRBV4-1 and J usage is TRBJ2-3; D may be TRBD1 (5 bases). V lost 1 base and J lost 4, with 6 bases in between. The CDR3 has 13 amino acids. Germline V CDR1 and CDR2: MGHRA, YSYEKL. The CDR3 region has the DNA TGCGCCAGCAGCCAAGGGGGCCCAGATACGCAGTATTTT. Protein sequence: CASSQGGPDTQYF.

The rearrangement links TRBV19 to TRBJ2-6; D is uncertain. The CDR3 covers 19 residues. V lost 1 base and J 4 bases, leaving 20 bases between the germline ends. In germline, CDR1 is LNHDA, CDR2 SQIVND (reference sequence). The CDR3 DNA follows: TGTGCCAGTAGTATAGGGTTCAAGGGAAATGGACGAGGGGCCAACGTCCTGACTTTC. Its protein product is CASSIGFKGNGRGANVLTF. The complete variable domain, with remaining parts taken from reference TRBV19 and TRBJ2-6, reads DGGITQSPKYLFRKEGQNVTLSCEQNLNHDAMYWYRQDPGQGLRLIYYSQIVNDFQKGDIAEGYSVSREKKESFPLTVTSAQKNPTAFYLCASSIGFKGNGRGANVLTFGAGSRLTVL.